This TCR beta chain was observed in a study of T-cell memory formation after mild COVID-19. At the level of the study: TCR clusters were mostly confined to one donor each.

This clonotype was counted ten times or more. Its antigen is undetermined. Overall study findings and caveats: Among CD4+ contracting clones, most were CM and EM, and CD8+ ones EMRA.

From germline, CDR1 is MNHNS and CDR2 SASEGT. There are 15 residues in the CDR3. With V trimmed by 2 bases and J by 5 bases, 5 bases remained unmatched. TCRdb reanalysed the 5' RACE reads using MiXCR and keeps one entry per CDR3 protein. This sample carries tens of thousands of distinct CDR3 sequences, approximately 7% of them seen once, and the ten largest clones take approximately 14%. The sample was PBMCs or a T cell subset sorted from them (not recorded which). V gene TRBV6-1 combines with J gene TRBJ2-3; 9 bases fit TRBD1. This sequence originates from an adult woman who had mild COVID-19 (a few samples of this study predate the infection). Cell type and time point are not known. CDR3 coding DNA: TGTGCCAGCAGTGAACGGACAGGGGAGGGAGATACGCAGTATTTT. Protein sequence: CASSERTGEGDTQYF.